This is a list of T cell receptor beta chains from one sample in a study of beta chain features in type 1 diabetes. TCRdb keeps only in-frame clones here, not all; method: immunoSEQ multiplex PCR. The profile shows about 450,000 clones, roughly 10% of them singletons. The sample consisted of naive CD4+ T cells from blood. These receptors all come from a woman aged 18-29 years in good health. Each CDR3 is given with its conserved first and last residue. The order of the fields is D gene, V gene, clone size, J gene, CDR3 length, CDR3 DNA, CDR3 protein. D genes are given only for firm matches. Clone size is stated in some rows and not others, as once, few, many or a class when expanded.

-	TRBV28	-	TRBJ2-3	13	TGTGCCAGCAGTTTATCCCAGAAAGCTACGCAGTATTTT	CASSLSQKATQYF
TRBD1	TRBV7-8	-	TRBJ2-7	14	TGTGCCAGCAGTCGGGACAGGGGAGTCTACGAGCAGTACTTC	CASSRDRGVYEQYF
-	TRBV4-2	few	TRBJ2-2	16	TGTGCCAGCAGCCAAATCCCCACGGCTGAAACCGGGGAGCTGTTTTTT	CASSQIPTAETGELFF
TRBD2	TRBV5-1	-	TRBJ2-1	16	TGCGCCAGCAGCTTCCCTCTAGCGGGGGGCCGTCTCGAGCAGTTCTTC	CASSFPLAGGRLEQFF
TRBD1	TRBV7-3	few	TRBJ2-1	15	TGTGCCAGCAGCAAGGACCGGGACAGACTTAATGAGCAGTTCTTC	CASSKDRDRLNEQFF
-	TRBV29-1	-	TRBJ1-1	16	TGCAGCGTTGAAGATTTTAGGGCGCGGGGGAACACTGAAGCTTTCTTT	CSVEDFRARGNTEAFF
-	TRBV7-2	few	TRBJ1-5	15	TGTGCCAGCAGCTTTCTGGGGAATAGCAATCAGCCCCAGCATTTT	CASSFLGNSNQPQHF
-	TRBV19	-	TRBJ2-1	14	TGTGCCAGTAGTATCCTTACAGAATACAATGAGCAGTTCTTC	CASSILTEYNEQFF
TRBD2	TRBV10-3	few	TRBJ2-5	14	TGTGCCATCAGTGTTGCGGGGGTCCAAGAGACCCAGTACTTC	CAISVAGVQETQYF
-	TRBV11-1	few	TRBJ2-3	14	TGTGCCAGCAGCTTACTCTGGGGCACAGATACGCAGTATTTT	CASSLLWGTDTQYF
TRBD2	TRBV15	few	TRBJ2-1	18	TGTGCCACCAGCCCCAGTGGTGTGTTAGCGGGGTCAGGCAATGAGCAGTTCTTC	CATSPSGVLAGSGNEQFF
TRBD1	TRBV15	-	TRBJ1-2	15	TGTGCCACCAGCAGATCACAGGGGGAAGGCTATGGCTACACCTTC	CATSRSQGEGYGYTF
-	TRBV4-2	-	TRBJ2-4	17	TGTGCCAGCAGCCAAGATCTCGTGGGAACGGTCAAAAACATTCAGTACTTC	CASSQDLVGTVKNIQYF
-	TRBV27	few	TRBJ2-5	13	TGTGCCAGCAGGAGGTACGGGGAGGAGACCCAGTACTTC	CASRRYGEETQYF
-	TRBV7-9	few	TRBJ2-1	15	TGTGCCAGCAGCTCCGGACCCGGACAGTACAATGAGCAGTTCTTC	CASSSGPGQYNEQFF
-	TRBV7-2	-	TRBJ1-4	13	TGTGCCAGCAGCTTAGGCCTCAATGAAAAACTGTTTTTT	CASSLGLNEKLFF
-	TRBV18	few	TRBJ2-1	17	TGTGCCAGCTCACCACCGACCGGCAGAGCCTCCTACAATGAGCAGTTCTTC	CASSPPTGRASYNEQFF
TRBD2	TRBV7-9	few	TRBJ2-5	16	TGTGCCAGCAGCTTTTCAGGGCGGGGGTCTCAAGAGACCCAGTACTTC	CASSFSGRGSQETQYF
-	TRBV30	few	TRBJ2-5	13	TGTGCCTCAAATTTACAAGAGGAGATTAAGCAGTACTTC	CASNLQEEIKQYF
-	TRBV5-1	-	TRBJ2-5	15	TGCGCCAGCAGCTTGGTTTCGGGGGCTGCGGAGACCCAGTACTTC	CASSLVSGAAETQYF
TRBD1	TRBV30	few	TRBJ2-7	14	TGTGCCTGGAGCTTTCCAGGGGGCTCCTACGAGCAGTACTTC	CAWSFPGGSYEQYF
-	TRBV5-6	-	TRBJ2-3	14	TGTGCCAGCAGCTTGTGGGAAGGGACAGATACGCAGTATTTT	CASSLWEGTDTQYF
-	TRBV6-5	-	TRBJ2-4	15	TGTGCCAGCGCATCAACCAGGGGAGCCAAAAACATTCAGTACTTC	CASASTRGAKNIQYF
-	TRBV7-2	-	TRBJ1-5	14	TGTGCCAGCAGCCTCGACCCGGGGAATCAGCCCCAGCATTTT	CASSLDPGNQPQHF
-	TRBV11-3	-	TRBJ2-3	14	TGTGCCAGCAGCTTAGATACAGGGACAGATACGCAGTATTTT	CASSLDTGTDTQYF
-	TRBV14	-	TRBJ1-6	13	TGTGCCAGCAGCCTCTGGAATAATTCACCCCTCCACTTT	CASSLWNNSPLHF
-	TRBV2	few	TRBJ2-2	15	TGTGCCAGCAGCCCAGGCTGGTCGAGCACCGGGGAGCTGTTTTTT	CASSPGWSSTGELFF
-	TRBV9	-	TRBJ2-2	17	TGTGCCAGCAGCATCAACAGGGCGGGGACGAACACCGGGGAGCTGTTTTTT	CASSINRAGTNTGELFF
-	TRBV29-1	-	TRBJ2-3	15	TGCAGCGTTGCTCATAGCGGAACGAGCACAGATACGCAGTATTTT	CSVAHSGTSTDTQYF
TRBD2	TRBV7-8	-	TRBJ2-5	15	TGTGCCAGCAAACAACCCGTAGCGGGACAAGAGACCCAGTACTTC	CASKQPVAGQETQYF
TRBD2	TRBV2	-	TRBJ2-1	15	TGTGCCAGCAGTGAGAAACTAGCGGGAGACAATGAGCAGTTCTTC	CASSEKLAGDNEQFF
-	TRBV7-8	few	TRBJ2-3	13	TGTGCCGGACGGGGGCCTAGCACAGATACGCAGTATTTT	CAGRGPSTDTQYF
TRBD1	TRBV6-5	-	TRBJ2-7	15	TGTGCCAGCAGATCCACAGGGGGGAGCTCCTACGAGCAGTACTTC	CASRSTGGSSYEQYF
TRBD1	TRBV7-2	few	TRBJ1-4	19	TGTGCCAGCAGCCCGCACGGGTGGGGACAGCAGCGTCGGCGTGAAAAACTGTTTTTT	CASSPHGWGQQRRREKLFF
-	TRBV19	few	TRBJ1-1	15	TGTGCCAGCCGGGGGCAGCTGGACATGAACACTGAAGCTTTCTTT	CASRGQLDMNTEAFF
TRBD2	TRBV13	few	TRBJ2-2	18	TGTGCCAGCAGCCTGGGACTAGCGGCCCTGCGGGGCACCGGGGAGCTGTTTTTT	CASSLGLAALRGTGELFF
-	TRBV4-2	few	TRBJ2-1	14	TGTGCCAGCAGCCAAGTAGCCCCACGAGGTGAGCAGTTCTTC	CASSQVAPRGEQFF